The clone carrying this TCR beta chain showed up just a few times. The antigen is unknown. The donors were in the roughly 110-subject validation cohort, distinct from the 666-subject first cohort. The data stem from a study of cytomegalovirus exposure and HLA in healthy donors. Study-wide points: A list of about 160 TCR beta chains associated with cytomegalovirus was given. In vitro experiments confirmed that three CMV-associated chains were specific for CMV antigens.

Germline V CDR1 and CDR2: SGHKS, YYEKEE (reference sequence). This CDR3 contains 14 residues. V shed 4 bases and J 4 bases; nucleotides not matched to a gene: 8. Here immunoSEQ multiplex PCR was the method, and the copy in TCRdb shows in-frame clones only, minus some. The sample yields about 140,000 clones, roughly nine tenths seen once. This TCR derives from a man between 18 and 29 years old in good health and CMV-seronegative. Sample: PBMCs. The chain employs TRBV5-5 and TRBJ2-7, with 7 positions matching TRBD1. CDR3 sequence reads: CASSVWDSQYEQYF. The CDR3 DNA sequence: TGTGCCAGCAGCGTCTGGGACAGCCAGTACGAGCAGTACTTC.